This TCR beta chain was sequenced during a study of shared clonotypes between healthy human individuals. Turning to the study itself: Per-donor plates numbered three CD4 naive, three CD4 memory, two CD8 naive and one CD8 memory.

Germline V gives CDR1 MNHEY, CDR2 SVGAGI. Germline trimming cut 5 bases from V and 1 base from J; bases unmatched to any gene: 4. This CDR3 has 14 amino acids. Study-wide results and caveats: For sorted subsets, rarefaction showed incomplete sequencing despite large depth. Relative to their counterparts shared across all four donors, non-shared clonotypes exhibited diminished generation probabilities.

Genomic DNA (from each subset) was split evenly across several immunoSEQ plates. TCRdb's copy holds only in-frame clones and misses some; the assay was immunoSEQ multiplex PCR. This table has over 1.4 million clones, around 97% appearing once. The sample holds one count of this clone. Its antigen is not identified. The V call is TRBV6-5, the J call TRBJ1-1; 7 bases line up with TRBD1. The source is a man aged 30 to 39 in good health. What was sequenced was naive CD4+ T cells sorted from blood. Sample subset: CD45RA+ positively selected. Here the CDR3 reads CASSPGTENTEAFF. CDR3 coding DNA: TGTGCCAGCAGTCCAGGGACAGAGAACACTGAAGCTTTCTTT.